This T cell receptor (beta chain) was observed in a study of CD8+ T cells in alopecia areata. It was cDNA, reverse transcribed from extracted RNA, that served as the sequencing template. Sequencing was performed with immunoSEQ multiplex PCR; in TCRdb, only in-frame clones are kept and a portion is missing. The table has under 70,000 clones, roughly 96% seen once. Germline CDR1 and CDR2: MGHRA and YSYEKL. This CDR3 is 15 amino acids long. Trimming took 4 bases from V and 9 from J, leaving 19 bases between them. The chain joins TRBV4-1 to TRBJ2-1; D may correspond to TRBD1 or TRBD2 (5 bases each). This specimen was CD8+ T cells sorted from blood, taken at week 0. This sequence originates from a human donor with alopecia areata. The CDR3 DNA follows: TGCGCCAGCAGCCCGAGGTCCGGGGCTGTGGGTGAGCAGTTCTTC. Translated: CASSPRSGAVGEQFF.